This T cell receptor (beta chain) was identified during a study of identical twins. Study results and limitations: Whereas memory repertoires showed no such difference, abundant cord blood beta clonotypes carried fewer insertions. Some out-of-frame alpha sequences were shared by twins, and these showed excess low generation probability. Weaker excess sharing between twins was seen in beta out-of-frame sequences.

The germline V and J ends were trimmed by 0 bases and 6 bases, with 9 bases remaining between them. This CDR3 contains 13 residues. Germline values: CDR1 DFQATT, CDR2 SNEGSKA (reference sequence). About this clonotype: Its antigen is not identified.

Addition of a universal primer site occurred through template switching, and cDNA carried unique molecular identifiers. TCRdb re-analysed the 5' RACE reads in MiXCR, keeping a single row per CDR3 protein. The repertoire holds some 1,600,000 distinct CDR3 sequences, with roughly 35% as singletons. The chain carries TRBV20-1 and TRBJ2-1; D perhaps matches TRBD1 (5 bases). Specimen: cord blood. The TCR sequence derives from a newborn girl in good health. The CDR3 here is CSARDRTGNEQFF. CDR3 nucleotides: TGCAGTGCTAGAGATCGTACAGGCAATGAGCAGTTCTTC.